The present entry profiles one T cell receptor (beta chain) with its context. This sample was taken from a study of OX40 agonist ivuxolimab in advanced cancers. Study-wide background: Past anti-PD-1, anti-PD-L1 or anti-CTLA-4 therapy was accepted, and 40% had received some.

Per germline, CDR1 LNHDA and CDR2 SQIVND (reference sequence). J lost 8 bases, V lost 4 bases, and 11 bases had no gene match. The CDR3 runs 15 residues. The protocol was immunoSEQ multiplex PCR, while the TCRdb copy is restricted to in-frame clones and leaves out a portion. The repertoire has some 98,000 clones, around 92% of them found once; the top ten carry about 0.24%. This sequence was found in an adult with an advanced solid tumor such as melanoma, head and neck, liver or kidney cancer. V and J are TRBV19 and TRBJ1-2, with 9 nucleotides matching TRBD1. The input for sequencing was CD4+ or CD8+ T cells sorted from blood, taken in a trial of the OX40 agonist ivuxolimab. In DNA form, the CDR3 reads TGTGCCAGTAGTACCAGGGGACAGGGCGGAGGGGGCTACACCTTC. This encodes CASSTRGQGGGGYTF. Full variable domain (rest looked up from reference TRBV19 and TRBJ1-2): DGGITQSPKYLFRKEGQNVTLSCEQNLNHDAMYWYRQDPGQGLRLIYYSQIVNDFQKGDIAEGYSVSREKKESFPLTVTSAQKNPTAFYLCASSTRGQGGGGYTFGSGTRLTVV.